This T cell receptor beta chain is from a study of T cell clones after liver transplantation. The germline V gene encodes CDR1 SGHDN and CDR2 FVKESK. The CDR3 totals 17 residues. V lost 0 bases and J lost 5; bases outside the gene matches: 10. The repertoire was sequenced with immunoSEQ multiplex PCR; TCRdb's copy has only in-frame clones and lacks some. The repertoire consists of more than 45,000 clones, with about 71% occurring once and the leading ten covering about 2.6%. This receptor was taken from a human patient who received a liver transplant. The graft donor may be the source of some T cells. V is TRBV14 and J is TRBJ2-1, with 7 nucleotides matching TRBD1. This specimen consisted of CD4+ T cells from blood, obtained at the approximately 15-month timepoint. CDR3 residues: CASSQEGWDSNNNEQFF. The CDR3 nucleotides read TGTGCCAGCAGCCAAGAAGGATGGGACAGTAATAACAATGAGCAGTTCTTC.